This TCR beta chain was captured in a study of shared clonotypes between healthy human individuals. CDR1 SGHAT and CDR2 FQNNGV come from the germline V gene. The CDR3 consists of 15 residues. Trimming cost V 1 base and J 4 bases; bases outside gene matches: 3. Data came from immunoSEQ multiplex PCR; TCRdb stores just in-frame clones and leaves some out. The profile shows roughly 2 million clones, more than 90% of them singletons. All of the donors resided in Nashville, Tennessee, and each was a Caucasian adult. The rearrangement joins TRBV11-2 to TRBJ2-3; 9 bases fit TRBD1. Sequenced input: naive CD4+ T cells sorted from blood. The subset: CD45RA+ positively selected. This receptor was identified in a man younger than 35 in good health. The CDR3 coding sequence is TGTGCCAGCAGCTTAGGCCGGACAGGGGCAGATACGCAGTATTTT. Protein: CASSLGRTGADTQYF.